This T cell receptor (beta chain) was retrieved from a study of human T cells and chemical hapten exposure. Points from the study as a whole: All donors were alopecia patients, so their immunity may differ from that of healthy people. Expanded TCRs produced significantly more large CDR3 similarity clusters than controls did.

Time point: patch test 2, 6 weeks after DPC sensitization. This sample's treatment: therapeutic diphenylcyclopropenone sensitization with weekly scalp DPC. Prior to each patch test being applied, blood was drawn. Blood, whole and unfractionated, served as the source for total RNA extraction. The V and J ends lost 2 bases and 0 bases, in that order; junction bases with no gene match: 5. Germline V gene data show CDR1 as MNHNY and CDR2 as SVGAGI (reference sequence). This CDR3 is built from 17 residues. One entry per CDR3 protein, called by TCRdb with MiXCR from the RACE reads. The repertoire has under 450,000 distinct CDR3 sequences, more than 5% of them found once; the top ten carry around 6.1%. This clonotype was seen repeatedly, ten times or more. Its antigen remains unidentified.

This sample comprised whole blood, obtained in connection with sensitization to the hapten diphenylcyclopropenone (DPC). This TCR derives from a woman aged 18-29 years with alopecia areata. Some clones in this sample may be carry-over from other donors' samples. The chain joins TRBV6-6 to TRBJ1-2; TRBD1 matches 11 bases. CDR3: CASSYGTGGLANYGYTF. As DNA, the CDR3 is TGTGCCAGCAGTTACGGGACAGGGGGACTAGCTAACTATGGCTACACCTTC.